The next 21 T cell receptor beta chains were all read from a single sample in a study of T-cell memory formation after mild COVID-19 (dated by TCRdb to the early 2020s). The library was produced with 5' RACE. Sequenced on an Illumina NovaSeq 6000. TCRdb cleaned the public reads at Q25 with fastp, built clones with MiXCR and kept in-frame beta chains. Rows with one shared CDR3 protein collapse into an entry with the most common genes and DNA. The sample includes just under 550,000 distinct CDR3 sequences, with around 20% observed a single time. Of the sample, 9.5% to 15% is held by the ten largest clones. The material sequenced was PBMCs or a T cell subset sorted from them (not recorded which). The receptor source for this set is an adult woman who had mild COVID-19 (a few samples of this study predate the infection). The sample titles of this study are shuffled in the database, so cell type and time point are left out; the donor was told from shared clones.

This chain joins TRBV5-4 and TRBJ2-3; TRBD1 or TRBD2 may be the D gene (5 bases each). Looked up from germline, CDR1 is SGHNT and CDR2 is YYREEE (reference sequence). Trimming pared 4 bases from V and 3 bases from J, leaving 12 bases between. The CDR3 spans 14 residues. CDR3 sequence: CASSAGTITDTQYF. The DNA for the CDR3 is TGTGCCAGCAGCGCAGGGACCATAACAGATACGCAGTATTTT.

This clonotype was picked up a small number of times. This chain joins TRBV19 and TRBJ2-1, with a weak D call TRBD2 (6 bases). Trimming took off 6 bases at V and 8 bases at J, with 11 bases between the two ends. In germline, CDR1 is LNHDA, CDR2 SQIVND (reference sequence). The CDR3 length is 12 residues. CDR3 sequence: CASSTRRDEQFF. In DNA form, the CDR3 reads TGTGCCAGTAGCACCAGGAGGGATGAGCAGTTCTTC.

The chain couples TRBV24-1 to TRBJ1-1; the D is unclear. The V end was cut by 2 bases, the J end by 0 bases, with 3 bases between. The germline V gene has CDR1 KGHDR and CDR2 SFDVKD. The CDR3 spans 13 residues. In nucleotides, the CDR3 is TGTGCCACCAGTGATTCAGTGAACACTGAAGCTTTCTTT. Amino acids: CATSDSVNTEAFF.

This clonotype was found many times. The chain employs TRBV5-1 and TRBJ2-4, with D perhaps matching TRBD2 (6 bases). Trimming stripped 1 base from V and 1 base from J, with 15 bases between. Looked up from germline, CDR1 is SGHRS and CDR2 is YFSETQ. The CDR3 covers 17 residues. CDR3 sequence (DNA): TGCGCCAGCAGCTTGTATGGCGGGGTGGATGCCAAAAACATTCAGTACTTC. Its protein is CASSLYGGVDAKNIQYF.

This clonotype has just a few counts. This CDR3 is CATKGRGLPDTQYF. The CDR3 DNA is TGTGCCACCAAGGGCAGGGGCTTGCCAGATACGCAGTATTTT. The chain joins TRBV24-1 to TRBJ2-3, with D possibly matching TRBD1 (6 bases). Between the trimmed V and J ends, which lost 8 bases and 4 bases, there was a span of 15 bases. Germline V gene lookup returns CDR1 KGHDR and CDR2 SFDVKD. This CDR3 has 14 amino acids.

This chain connects TRBV12-3 or TRBV12-4 to TRBJ1-2; a weak D match, TRBD1 (6 bases). The CDR3 has 15 residues. V shed 6 bases and J shed 4 bases, with 18 bases lying between them. CDR3 in amino acids: CASRTQGSHVYGYTF. The CDR3 DNA is TGTGCCAGCAGAACACAGGGTAGTCACGTCTATGGCTACACCTTC.

The rearrangement uses TRBV3-1 and TRBJ1-1; D not certain. The CDR3 contains 14 residues. Trimming took off 3 bases at V and 4 bases at J, with 12 bases between the two ends. CDR1 is LGHDT, CDR2 YNNKEL, per germline (reference sequence). CDR3: CASSQGPRATEAFF. As DNA, the CDR3 is TGTGCCAGCAGCCAGGGCCCCCGGGCCACTGAAGCTTTCTTT.

The rearrangement uses TRBV2 and TRBJ1-2; perhaps TRBD1 as D (5 bases). V was clipped by 4 bases and J by 0 bases, with 9 bases between them. CDR3 length: 14 amino acids. Germline CDR1 is SNHLY and CDR2 is FYNNEI. Written as DNA, the CDR3 is TGTGCCAGCAGTGCCATGACAGCTAACTATGGCTACACCTTC. Translation gives CASSAMTANYGYTF.

Only a few counts were recorded for this clonotype. Here the CDR3 DNA reads TGTGCCAGCAGCCAAAATAGAGAACTATACTTC. Its protein product is CASSQNRELYF. J is TRBJ2-5 and V is TRBV3-1; D gene uncertain. The CDR3 totals 11 residues. The germline V and J ends were trimmed by 2 bases and 14 bases, with 12 bases remaining between them. Germline CDR1 and CDR2: LGHDT and YNNKEL (reference sequence).

The chain is built from TRBV7-9 and TRBJ2-3; the D is unclear. Deletions cut 11 bases from V and 4 bases from J, with 1 base between. The CDR3 has 8 residues. CDR1 SEHNR and CDR2 FQNEAQ come from the germline V gene (reference sequence). Here the CDR3 DNA reads TGTGCCCCAGATACGCAGTATTTT. As protein: CAPDTQYF. Full variable domain (outside the CDR3, taken from reference TRBV7-9 and TRBJ2-3): DTGVSQNPRHKITKRGQNVTFRCDPISEHNRLYWYRQTLGQGPEFLTYFQNEAQLEKSRLLSDRFSAERPKGSFSTLEIQRTEQGDSAMYLCAPDTQYFGPGTRLTVL.

This clonotype occurred a few times. The J gene is TRBJ2-3, the V gene TRBV3-1, with 7 bases that match TRBD1. This CDR3 is 14 amino acids long. The germline V gene encodes CDR1 LGHDT and CDR2 YNNKEL (reference sequence). The V gene end was trimmed by 3 bases and the J gene end by 2 bases; junction bases not matched to a gene: 2. The CDR3 sequence is CASSQTGFTDTQYF. The CDR3 bases are TGTGCCAGCAGCCAGACAGGGTTCACAGATACGCAGTATTTT.

The chain uses TRBV4-3 and TRBJ2-1; 8 nucleotides align to TRBD2. CDR3 length equals 16 residues. Germline-derived CDR1 and CDR2 are LGHNA and YSLEER. The V gene end was trimmed by 4 bases and the J gene end by 8 bases; junction bases not matched to a gene: 13. The CDR3 DNA reads TGCGCCAGCAGCCTAGGGCCGGGAGGGACTTGGGATGAGCAGTTCTTC. Its translation: CASSLGPGGTWDEQFF.

This clonotype has only a few counts. The CDR3: CSAMGQGIYEQYF. The CDR3 region has the DNA TGCAGTGCTATGGGACAGGGGATCTACGAGCAGTACTTC. This rearrangement joins TRBV20-1 to TRBJ2-7; 10 bases line up with TRBD1. The germline gives CDR1 DFQATT, CDR2 SNEGSKA (reference sequence). V dropped 4 bases and J dropped 3; count of bases not matched to a gene: 3. The CDR3 is 13 residues long.

There are a few counts of this clonotype. V is TRBV7-9 and J is TRBJ2-3, with TRBD2 as a possible D gene (6 bases). The germline V gene has CDR1 SEHNR and CDR2 FQNEAQ (reference sequence). The V end was cut by 0 bases, the J end by 2 bases, with 12 bases between. This CDR3 contains 16 residues. The CDR3 coding sequence is TGTGCCAGCAGCTTAGCGCCGGGGGTCATCACAGATACGCAGTATTTT. Protein sequence: CASSLAPGVITDTQYF.

V usage is TRBV7-2 and J usage is TRBJ2-7, with no clear D. The CDR3 totals 12 residues. Trimming shortened V by 5 bases and J by 6 bases, and 11 bases separated the two germline ends. Per the germline V gene, CDR1 is SGHTA and CDR2 is FQGNSA. The CDR3 region has the DNA TGTGCCAGCAGCCCCCTTTCGGGCGAGCAGTACTTC. This gives the protein CASSPLSGEQYF. Full variable domain (rest looked up from reference TRBV7-2 and TRBJ2-7): GAGVSQSPSNKVTEKGKDVELRCDPISGHTALYWYRQSLGQGLEFLIYFQGNSAPDKSGLPSDRFSAERTGGSVSTLTIQRTQQEDSAVYLCASSPLSGEQYFGPGTRLTVT.

The rearrangement links TRBV6-5 to TRBJ2-7; D gene uncertain. CDR3 length equals 16 residues. The V gene lost 7 bases and the J gene lost 3 bases, with 22 bases spanning the gap. Per the germline V gene, CDR1 is MNHEY and CDR2 is SVGAGI. The CDR3 is CASTPSSGSRSYEQYF. For the CDR3, the DNA is TGTGCCAGCACCCCATCTTCGGGTTCCAGAAGCTACGAGCAGTACTTC.

The J gene is TRBJ1-1, the V gene TRBV5-1; D unresolved. CDR1 is SGHRS, CDR2 YFSETQ, per germline. The CDR3 runs 14 residues. Trimming cost V 3 bases and J 1 base, with 10 bases left between them. Written as DNA, the CDR3 is TGCGCCAGCAGCTGGCGTGGAGAGAACACTGAAGCTTTCTTT. It yields the protein CASSWRGENTEAFF.

This clonotype was recorded a few times. This rearrangement joins TRBV7-3 to TRBJ2-3, with D perhaps given as TRBD1 or TRBD2 (5 bases each). Germline V CDR1 and CDR2: SGHTA, FQGTGA. The CDR3 is made up of 14 amino acids. Trimming removed 5 bases at V and 6 bases at J, with 15 bases between. CDR3 sequence reads: CASSPPGPRDTQYF. CDR3 nucleotides: TGTGCCAGCAGCCCTCCGGGACCTCGGGATACGCAGTATTTT.

Only a few counts were recorded for this clonotype. The chain uses TRBV5-1 and TRBJ2-3; 11 bases match TRBD1. This CDR3 contains 14 residues. Germline CDR1 is SGHRS and CDR2 is YFSETQ. V gave up 3 bases and J gave up 6 bases; unmatched junction bases: 3. In DNA form, the CDR3 reads TGCGCCAGCAGCTGGAGGGACAGGGGGGATACGCAGTATTTT. This sequence encodes CASSWRDRGDTQYF.

This clonotype was detected only a few times. The rearrangement links TRBV4-1 to TRBJ2-1; tentatively, D is TRBD2 (6 bases). Between the trimmed V and J ends, which lost 2 bases and 0 bases, there was a span of 11 bases. In germline, CDR1 is MGHRA, CDR2 YSYEKL. CDR3 length equals 16 residues. CDR3 region: CASSQWRGRSYNEQFF. The CDR3 nucleotides read TGCGCCAGCAGCCAATGGCGGGGCCGCTCCTACAATGAGCAGTTCTTC.

This rearrangement joins TRBV10-3 to TRBJ2-7, with 14 positions matching TRBD2. V was pared by 3 bases and J by 2 bases, with 15 bases of the junction left unmatched. Germline V CDR1 and CDR2: ENHRY, SYGVKD. This CDR3 is built from 20 residues. This CDR3 is CAISDLTGTSGSSGTYEQYF. CDR3 DNA sequence: TGTGCCATCAGTGATTTAACCGGGACTAGCGGGAGCTCTGGCACCTACGAGCAGTACTTC.